This T cell receptor beta chain was recovered during a study of T cell repertoires in cytomegalovirus infection. Study background: Through public TCR beta signatures, both CMV infection and matching HLA type were indicated.

CDR1 LNHDA and CDR2 SQIVND come from the germline V gene (reference sequence). CDR3 size: 13 residues. Between the trimmed V and J ends, which lost 1 base and 7 bases, there was a span of 7 bases. MiXCR, run by TCRdb on the reads, gives a single entry per CDR3 protein. The data show about 740,000 distinct CDR3 sequences, with about a third seen just once and roughly 2.8% held by the top ten. Study results and limitations: CMV carriers with the relevant HLA were identified by cumulative public TCR beta family frequency. Clonotypes of TCR beta that were HLA-C-restricted and CMV-specific dominated the ex vivo response.

Concerning this clonotype: Its antigen is undetermined.

This receptor was taken from a human donor in good health (CMV status not recorded). Some clones in this sample may be carry-over from other donors' samples. Input material: PBMCs. This sequence joins TRBV19 and TRBJ2-2; D unclear. The CDR3 bases are TGTGCCAGTAGTATAGTAGCCGGCGGGGAGCTGTTTTTT. It specifies CASSIVAGGELFF.